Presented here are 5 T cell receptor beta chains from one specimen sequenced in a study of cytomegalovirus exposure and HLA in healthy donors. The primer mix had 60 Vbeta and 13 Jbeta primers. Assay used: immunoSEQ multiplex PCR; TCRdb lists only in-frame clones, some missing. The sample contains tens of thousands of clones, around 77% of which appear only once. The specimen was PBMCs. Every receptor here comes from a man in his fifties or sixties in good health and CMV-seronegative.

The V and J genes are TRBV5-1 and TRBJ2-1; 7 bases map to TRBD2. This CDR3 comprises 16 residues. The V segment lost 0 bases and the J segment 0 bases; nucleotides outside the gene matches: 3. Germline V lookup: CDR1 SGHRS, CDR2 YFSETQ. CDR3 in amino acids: CASSLVGGSSYNEQFF. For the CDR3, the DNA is TGCGCCAGCAGCTTGGTCGGGGGGAGCTCCTACAATGAGCAGTTCTTC. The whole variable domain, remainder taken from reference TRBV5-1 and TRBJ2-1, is KAGVTQTPRYLIKTRGQQVTLSCSPISGHRSVSWYQQTPGQGLQFLFEYFSETQRNKGNFPGRFSGRQFSNSRSEMNVSTLELGDSALYLCASSLVGGSSYNEQFFGPGTRLTVL.

CDR3 protein: CASSPWVVYGNYGYTF. The CDR3 nucleotides are TGTGCCAGCAGCCCATGGGTTGTGTACGGGAACTATGGCTACACCTTC. The gene calls are TRBV27 and TRBJ1-2, with D hard to call. The CDR3 is 16 residues long. CDR1 MNHEY and CDR2 SMNVEV come from the germline V gene (reference sequence). V was pared by 6 bases and J by 2 bases, with 19 bases between.

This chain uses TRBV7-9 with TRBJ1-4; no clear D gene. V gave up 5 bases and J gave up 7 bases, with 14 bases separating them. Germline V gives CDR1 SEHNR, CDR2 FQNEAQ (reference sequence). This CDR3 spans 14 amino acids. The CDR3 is CASSLTGNGEKLFF. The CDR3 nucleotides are TGTGCCAGCAGCCTTACGGGGAATGGTGAAAAACTGTTTTTT.

In DNA, the CDR3 is TGTGCCAGCAGTTACCTACAGGGGTCCTACGAGCAGTACTTC. This gives the protein CASSYLQGSYEQYF. The V gene is TRBV6-5, the J gene TRBJ2-7; 7 bases map to TRBD1. Germline-derived CDR1 and CDR2 are MNHEY and SVGAGI. V lost 2 bases to trimming and J lost 1 base; unmatched junction nucleotides: 2. CDR3 length equals 14 residues.

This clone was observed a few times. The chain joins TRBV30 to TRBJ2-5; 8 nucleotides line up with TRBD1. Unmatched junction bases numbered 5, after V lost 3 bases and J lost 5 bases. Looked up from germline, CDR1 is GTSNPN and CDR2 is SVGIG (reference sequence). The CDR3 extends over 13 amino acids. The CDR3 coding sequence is TGTGCCTGGAGCGAGAGGACAGGGGAGACCCAGTACTTC. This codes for CAWSERTGETQYF.